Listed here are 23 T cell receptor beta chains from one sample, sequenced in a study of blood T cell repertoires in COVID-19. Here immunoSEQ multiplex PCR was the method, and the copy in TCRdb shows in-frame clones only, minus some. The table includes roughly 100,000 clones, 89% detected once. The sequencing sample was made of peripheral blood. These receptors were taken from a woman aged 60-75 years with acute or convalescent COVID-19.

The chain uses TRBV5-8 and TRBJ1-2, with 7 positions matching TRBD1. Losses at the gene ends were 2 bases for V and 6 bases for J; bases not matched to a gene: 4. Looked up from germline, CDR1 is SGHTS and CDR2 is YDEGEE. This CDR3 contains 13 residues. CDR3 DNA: TGTGCCAGCAGCTTAACAGGGGCAGATGGCTACACCTTC. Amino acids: CASSLTGADGYTF.

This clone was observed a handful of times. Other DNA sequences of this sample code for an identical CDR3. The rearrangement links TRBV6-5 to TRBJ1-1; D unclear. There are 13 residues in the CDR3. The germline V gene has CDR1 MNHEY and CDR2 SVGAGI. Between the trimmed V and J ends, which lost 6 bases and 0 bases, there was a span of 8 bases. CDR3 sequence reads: CASSLQLNTEAFF. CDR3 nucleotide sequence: TGTGCCAGCAGCCTACAGTTGAACACTGAAGCTTTCTTT.

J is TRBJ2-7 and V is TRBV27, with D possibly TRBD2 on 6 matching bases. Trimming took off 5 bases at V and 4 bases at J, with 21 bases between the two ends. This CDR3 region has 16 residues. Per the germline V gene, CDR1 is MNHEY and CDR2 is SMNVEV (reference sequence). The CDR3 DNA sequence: TGTGCCAGCAGTCCCTATGATTACGGGAGTTCTTACGAGCAGTACTTC. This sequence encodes CASSPYDYGSSYEQYF.

The CDR3 protein is CASSQEGGYEQYF. The CDR3, as DNA: TGTGCCAGCAGTCAAGAGGGCGGTTACGAGCAGTACTTC. The chain joins TRBV6-4 to TRBJ2-7, with TRBD2 as a possible D gene (5 bases). The CDR3 consists of 13 residues. The V gene lost 5 bases and the J gene lost 4 bases, with 12 bases spanning the gap. Germline assignment: CDR1 MRHNA and CDR2 SNTAGT.

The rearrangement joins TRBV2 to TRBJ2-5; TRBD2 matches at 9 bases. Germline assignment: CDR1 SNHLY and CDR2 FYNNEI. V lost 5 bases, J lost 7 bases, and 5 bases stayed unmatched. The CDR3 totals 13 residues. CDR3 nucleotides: TGTGCCAGCAGTTGGACTAGCGAGGGGACCCAGTACTTC. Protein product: CASSWTSEGTQYF.

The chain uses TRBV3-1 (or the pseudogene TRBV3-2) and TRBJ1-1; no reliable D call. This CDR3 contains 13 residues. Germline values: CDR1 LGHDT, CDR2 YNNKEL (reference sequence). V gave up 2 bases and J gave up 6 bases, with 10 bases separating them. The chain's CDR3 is CASSQLSLSEAFF. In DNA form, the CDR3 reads TGTGCCAGCAGCCAACTTAGTTTATCTGAAGCTTTCTTT.

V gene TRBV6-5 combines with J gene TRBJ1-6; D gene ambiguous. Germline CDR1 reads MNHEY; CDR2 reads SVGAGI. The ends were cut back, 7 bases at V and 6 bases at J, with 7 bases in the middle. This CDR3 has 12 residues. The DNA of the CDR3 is TGTGCCAGCAAAGGACTTAATTCACCCCTCCACTTT. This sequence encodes CASKGLNSPLHF.

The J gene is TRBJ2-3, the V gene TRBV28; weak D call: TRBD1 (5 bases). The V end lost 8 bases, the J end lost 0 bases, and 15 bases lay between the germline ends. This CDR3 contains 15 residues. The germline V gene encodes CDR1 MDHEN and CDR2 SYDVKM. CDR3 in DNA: TGTGCCAGCCGTAGCCCTCAGGGAAGCACAGATACGCAGTATTTT. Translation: CASRSPQGSTDTQYF.

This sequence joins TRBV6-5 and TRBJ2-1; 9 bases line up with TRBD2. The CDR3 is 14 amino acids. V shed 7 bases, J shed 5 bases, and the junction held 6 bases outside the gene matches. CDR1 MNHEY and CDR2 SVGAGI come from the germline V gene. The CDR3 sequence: CASTTSGPDNEQFF. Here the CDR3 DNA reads TGTGCCAGCACTACTAGCGGGCCAGACAATGAGCAGTTCTTC.

The CDR3 sequence is CASSLRTGFTGELFF. The CDR3, as DNA: TGCGCCAGCAGCTTAAGAACAGGGTTCACCGGGGAGCTGTTTTTT. V is TRBV5-1 and J is TRBJ2-2; the D gene is possibly TRBD1 (6 bases). The CDR3 has 15 residues. V lost 2 bases, J lost 4 bases, and 12 bases lay in between. Germline values: CDR1 SGHRS, CDR2 YFSETQ.

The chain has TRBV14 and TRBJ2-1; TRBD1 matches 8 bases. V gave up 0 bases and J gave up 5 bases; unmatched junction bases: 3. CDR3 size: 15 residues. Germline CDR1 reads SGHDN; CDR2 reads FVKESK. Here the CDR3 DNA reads TGTGCCAGCAGCCAAGAGGACAGGGTCCACAATGAGCAGTTCTTC. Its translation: CASSQEDRVHNEQFF.

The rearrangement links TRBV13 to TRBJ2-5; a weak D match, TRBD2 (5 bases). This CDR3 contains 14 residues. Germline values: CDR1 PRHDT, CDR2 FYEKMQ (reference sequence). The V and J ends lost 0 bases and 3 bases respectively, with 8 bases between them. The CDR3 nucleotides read TGTGCCAGCAGCTTAGGCCGAGCGGAAGAGACCCAGTACTTC. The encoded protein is CASSLGRAEETQYF.

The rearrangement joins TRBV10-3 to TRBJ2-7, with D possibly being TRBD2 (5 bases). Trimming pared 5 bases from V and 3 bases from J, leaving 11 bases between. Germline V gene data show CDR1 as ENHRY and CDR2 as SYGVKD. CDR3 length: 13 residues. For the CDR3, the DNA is TGTGCCATCAGTATGCTAGGGAGCTACGAGCAGTACTTC. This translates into CAISMLGSYEQYF.

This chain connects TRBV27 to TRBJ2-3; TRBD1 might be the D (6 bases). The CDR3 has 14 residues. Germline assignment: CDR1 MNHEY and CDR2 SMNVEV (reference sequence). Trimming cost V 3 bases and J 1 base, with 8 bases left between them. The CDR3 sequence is CASSLGAGTDTQYF. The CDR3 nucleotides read TGTGCCAGCAGTTTGGGGGCAGGCACAGATACGCAGTATTTT.

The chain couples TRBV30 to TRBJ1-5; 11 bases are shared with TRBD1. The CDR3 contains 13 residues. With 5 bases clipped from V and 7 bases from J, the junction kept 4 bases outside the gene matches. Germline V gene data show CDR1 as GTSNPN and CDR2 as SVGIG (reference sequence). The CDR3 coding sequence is TGTGCCTGGGGGACAGGGGGTTTACAGCCCCAGCATTTT. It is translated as CAWGTGGLQPQHF.

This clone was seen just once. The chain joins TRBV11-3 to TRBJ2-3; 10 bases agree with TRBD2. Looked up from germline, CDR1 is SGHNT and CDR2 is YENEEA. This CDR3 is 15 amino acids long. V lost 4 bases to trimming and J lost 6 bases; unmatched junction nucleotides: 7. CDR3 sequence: CASSSTPTSGDTQYF. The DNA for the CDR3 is TGTGCCAGCAGCTCAACCCCGACTAGCGGGGATACGCAGTATTTT.

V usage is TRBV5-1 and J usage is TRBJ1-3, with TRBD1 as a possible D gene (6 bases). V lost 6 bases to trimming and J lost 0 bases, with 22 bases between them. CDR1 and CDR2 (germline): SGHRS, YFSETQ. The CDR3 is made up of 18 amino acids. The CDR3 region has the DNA TGCGCCAGCATCCCCTGGGGGCCCTTTCAGACCTCTGGAAACACCATATATTTT. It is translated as CASIPWGPFQTSGNTIYF.

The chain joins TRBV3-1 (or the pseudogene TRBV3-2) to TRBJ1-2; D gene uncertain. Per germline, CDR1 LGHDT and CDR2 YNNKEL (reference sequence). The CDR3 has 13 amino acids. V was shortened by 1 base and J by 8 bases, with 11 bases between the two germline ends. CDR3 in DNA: TGTGCCAGCAGCCAAGCTAATGTAAAGGGCTACACCTTC. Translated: CASSQANVKGYTF.

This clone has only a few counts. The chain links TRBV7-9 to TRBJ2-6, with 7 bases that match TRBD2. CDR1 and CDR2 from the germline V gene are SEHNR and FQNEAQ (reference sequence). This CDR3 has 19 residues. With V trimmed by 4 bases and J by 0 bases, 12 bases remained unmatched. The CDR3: CASSSSLGGNISGANVLTF. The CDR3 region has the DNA TGTGCCAGCAGCTCTAGTCTGGGGGGGAACATCTCTGGGGCCAACGTCCTGACTTTC.

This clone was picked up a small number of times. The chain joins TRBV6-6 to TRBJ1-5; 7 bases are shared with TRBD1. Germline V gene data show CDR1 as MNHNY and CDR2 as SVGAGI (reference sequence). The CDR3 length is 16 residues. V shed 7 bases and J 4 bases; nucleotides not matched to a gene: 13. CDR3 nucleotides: TGTGCCAGCAAATCTGGACTCAAGGGGGCGAATCAGCCCCAGCATTTT. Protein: CASKSGLKGANQPQHF.

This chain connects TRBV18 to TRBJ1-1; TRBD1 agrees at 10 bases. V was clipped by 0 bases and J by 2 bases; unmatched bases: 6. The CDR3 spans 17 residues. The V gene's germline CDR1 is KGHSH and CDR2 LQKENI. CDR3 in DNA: TGTGCCAGCTCACCACCGGAGGGACAGGGGACCAACACTGAAGCTTTCTTT. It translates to CASSPPEGQGTNTEAFF.

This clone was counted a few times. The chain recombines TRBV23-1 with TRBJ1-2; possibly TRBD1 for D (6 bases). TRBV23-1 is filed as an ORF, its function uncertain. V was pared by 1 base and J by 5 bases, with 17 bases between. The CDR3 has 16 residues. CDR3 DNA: TGCGCCAGCAGTCAATGGAGGGGGGGAAAGGGGTATGGCTACACCTTC. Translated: CASSQWRGGKGYGYTF.

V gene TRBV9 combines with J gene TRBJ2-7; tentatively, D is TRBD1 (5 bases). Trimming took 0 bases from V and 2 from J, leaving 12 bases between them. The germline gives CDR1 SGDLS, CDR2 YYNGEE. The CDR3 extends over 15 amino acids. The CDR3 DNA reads TGTGCCAGCAGCGTAGGGTCCTGGGGCCCCTACGAGCAGTACTTC. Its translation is CASSVGSWGPYEQYF.